This is a list of T cell receptor beta chains from one sample in a study of T cells after yellow fever vaccination. TCRdb reanalysed the 5' RACE reads using MiXCR and keeps one entry per CDR3 protein. The table records roughly 340,000 distinct CDR3 sequences, around 4.1% of them present only once. The sample consisted of PBMCs, taken 5 days after the yellow fever booster vaccination. The source of these receptors is a young man who received the YFV17D yellow fever vaccine. Both conserved end residues are part of each CDR3. A D gene is named only where the DNA matches it firmly. Not all rows give a size; the values are once, few, many and, for expanded clones, a class.

d_call clone_size j_call cdr3_length v_call cdr3_aa cdr3_nt
NA NA TRBJ2-3 10 TRBV6-6 CASSLRTQYF TGTGCCAGCAGTTTGAGGACGCAGTATTTT
NA many TRBJ1-6 15 TRBV5-1 CASSLGASYNSPLHF TGCGCCAGCAGCTTGGGGGCGTCTTACAATTCACCCCTCCACTTT
TRBD2 many TRBJ2-7 15 TRBV2 CASSALAGTSYEQYF TGTGCCAGCAGTGCCCTAGCGGGGACCTCCTACGAGCAGTACTTC
NA few TRBJ2-3 16 TRBV6-2/TRBV6-3 CASSYSGGDHTDTQYF TGTGCCAGCAGTTACTCCGGGGGCGACCACACAGATACGCAGTATTTT
NA NA TRBJ2-3 13 TRBV2 CASSEEVTDTQYF TGTGCCAGCAGTGAGGAAGTCACAGATACGCAGTATTTT
NA few TRBJ2-2 14 TRBV24-1 CATSDATRPWELFF TGTGCCACCAGTGACGCAACCAGACCCTGGGAGCTGTTTTTT
TRBD1 few TRBJ1-6 16 TRBV5-5 CASSFWGQGQGSPLHF TGTGCCAGCAGCTTTTGGGGACAGGGCCAAGGGTCACCCCTCCACTTT
NA NA TRBJ2-1 13 TRBV7-3 CASSLSPTVEQFF TGTGCCAGCAGCTTAAGTCCGACCGTAGAGCAGTTCTTC
NA NA TRBJ2-2 13 TRBV3-2 CASTQDNTGELFF TGTGCCAGCACCCAGGATAACACCGGGGAGCTGTTTTTT
NA few TRBJ2-5 19 TRBV5-1 CASSFGRRNEVDLPETQYF TGCGCCAGCAGCTTCGGACGGAGAAACGAAGTGGACTTACCAGAGACCCAGTACTTC
TRBD2 many TRBJ2-4 16 TRBV25-1 CASRGLAGGLANIQYF TGTGCCAGCAGAGGACTAGCGGGGGGGCTAGCAAACATTCAGTACTTC
TRBD2 many TRBJ2-1 15 TRBV3-1 CASSQGVGGAAEQFF TGTGCCAGCAGCCAAGGGGTCGGGGGGGCCGCTGAGCAGTTCTTC
NA few TRBJ1-2 16 TRBV18 CASSPSRGIDNYGYTF TGTGCCAGCTCACCGTCGAGGGGCATAGATAACTATGGCTACACCTTC
TRBD1 once TRBJ2-7 15 TRBV4-1 CASSQEGQGSYEQYF TGCGCCAGCAGCCAAGAAGGACAGGGATCATACGAGCAGTACTTC
TRBD2 few TRBJ2-5 15 TRBV20-1 CSATTLAGAQETQYF TGCAGTGCTACAACGCTAGCGGGGGCCCAAGAGACCCAGTACTTC
NA few TRBJ1-5 14 TRBV12-3/TRBV12-4 CASSFLGSGQPQHF TGTGCCAGCAGTTTTTTGGGGTCGGGTCAGCCCCAGCATTTT
NA many TRBJ1-1 15 TRBV5-8 CASSLLWGTNTEAFF TGTGCCAGCAGCTTGCTTTGGGGGACCAACACTGAAGCTTTCTTT
NA NA TRBJ2-7 14 TRBV5-1 CASSLVGISYEQYF TGCGCCAGCAGCTTGGTAGGGATCTCCTACGAGCAGTACTTC
NA NA TRBJ2-7 14 TRBV9 CASSVGSPSYEQYF TGTGCCAGCAGCGTAGGGTCCCCCTCCTACGAGCAGTACTTC
TRBD1 NA TRBJ2-2 14 TRBV20-1 CGAGQGIGTGELFF TGCGGCGCCGGACAGGGGATCGGGACCGGGGAGCTGTTTTTT
NA NA TRBJ1-1 13 TRBV7-9 CASSERGGYEAFF TGTGCCAGCAGCGAGCGGGGCGGTTATGAAGCTTTCTTT
NA few TRBJ2-1 15 TRBV5-1 CASSLEQGGYNEQFF TGCGCCAGCAGCTTGGAACAGGGCGGGTACAATGAGCAGTTCTTC
TRBD2 few TRBJ2-1 17 TRBV7-9 CASSSGRAGGPYNEQFF TGTGCCAGCAGCTCGGGGCGCGCGGGGGGGCCTTACAATGAGCAGTTCTTC
NA few TRBJ1-1 13 TRBV6-1 CAILGQVNTEAFF TGTGCCATCTTGGGACAAGTGAACACTGAAGCTTTCTTT
NA few TRBJ2-4 13 TRBV19 CATSPGGLNIQYF TGTGCCACCTCTCCTGGGGGGCTTAACATTCAGTACTTC
NA few TRBJ1-2 13 TRBV18 CASSTGGNYGYTF TGTGCCAGCTCAACGGGGGGTAACTATGGCTACACCTTC
NA many TRBJ2-3 12 TRBV6-2/TRBV6-3 CASTYSLDTQYF TGTGCCAGCACCTACTCTCTCGATACGCAGTATTTT
NA few TRBJ1-5 17 TRBV20-1 CSARDPAGGGGGQPQHF TGCAGTGCTAGAGACCCTGCGGGGGGAGGGGGAGGTCAGCCCCAGCATTTT
NA few TRBJ1-5 18 TRBV21-1 CASRSAFSPRPGNQPQHF TGTGCCAGCCGCTCGGCTTTTTCACCCAGACCCGGCAATCAGCCCCAGCATTTT
TRBD1 few TRBJ1-2 16 TRBV5-1 CASSLDSGTGLGGYTF TGCGCCAGCAGCTTGGATTCAGGGACAGGCTTGGGTGGCTACACCTTC
NA NA TRBJ2-2 14 TRBV6-5 CASSYQADTGELFF TGTGCCAGCAGTTACCAGGCAGACACCGGGGAGCTGTTTTTT
TRBD1 many TRBJ2-4 13 TRBV29-1 CSVDGDRGNIQYF TGCAGCGTTGACGGTGACAGGGGCAACATTCAGTACTTC